This T cell receptor beta chain was observed in a study of blood T cell repertoires in COVID-19. Clones were read by immunoSEQ multiplex PCR, and TCRdb kept only the in-frame ones, dropping some. The table has fewer than 60,000 clones, roughly 85% seen once. The junction had 4 bases not matched to a gene; V was cut back by 1 base and J by 2 bases. Germline assignment: CDR1 SGHTA and CDR2 FQGNSA. The CDR3 totals 15 residues. Sequencing used peripheral blood. The V call is TRBV7-2, the J call TRBJ1-2, with 7 bases fitting TRBD1. This TCR came from a man aged 65 to 79 with acute or convalescent COVID-19. CDR3 residues: CASSLVGTANYGYTF. CDR3 DNA sequence: TGTGCCAGCAGCTTAGTAGGGACAGCCAACTATGGCTACACCTTC.